This is a list of T cell receptor beta chains from one sample in a study of read filtering for tumor transcriptome and immune sequencing. TCRdb itself ran the reads through MiXCR, one entry per CDR3 protein. The sample lists about 41,000 distinct CDR3 sequences, around an eighth occurring once. Material: a population of CD138-negative cells sorted from bone marrow. The receptors come from a donor aged 40 or over with multiple myeloma. Each CDR3 is given with its conserved first and last residue. The order of the fields is clone size, CDR3 length, J gene, D gene, V gene, CDR3 protein, CDR3 DNA. The D gene is left open where the match is weak. Size is stated for part of the rows, as once, few or many counts, or as a class when the clone is expanded.

many,16,TRBJ2-1,TRBD1,TRBV18,CASSLRTGSSYNEQFF,TGTGCCAGCTCACTCCGGACAGGGAGCTCCTACAATGAGCAGTTCTTC
few,18,TRBJ2-6,TRBD2,TRBV7-3,CASSLKSGASSGANVLTF,TGTGCCAGCAGCTTAAAAAGCGGGGCTTCCTCTGGGGCCAACGTCCTGACTTTC
.,13,TRBJ2-2,.,TRBV19,CATRDVNTGELFF,TGTGCCACAAGGGATGTTAACACCGGGGAGCTGTTTTTT
.,14,TRBJ1-1,.,TRBV20-1,CSVRVPTRNTEAFF,TGCAGTGTTAGAGTCCCTACCCGAAACACTGAAGCTTTCTTT
many,14,TRBJ2-2,TRBD2,TRBV20-1,CSASSGSFTGELFF,TGCAGTGCCTCTAGCGGGAGTTTCACCGGGGAGCTGTTTTTT
medium-sized,12,TRBJ2-2,.,TRBV28,CASSLSTGELFF,TGTGCCAGCAGCTTGTCCACCGGGGAGCTGTTTTTT
many,13,TRBJ2-7,.,TRBV29-1,CSVDGDTSYEQYF,TGCAGCGTTGATGGCGACACATCCTACGAGCAGTACTTC
many,13,TRBJ2-1,.,TRBV30,CAWSIQITNEQFF,TGTGCCTGGAGTATCCAGATTACGAATGAGCAGTTCTTC
once,13,TRBJ2-7,TRBD2,TRBV6-6,CASGGGRNDKQYF,TGTGCCAGCGGGGGCGGGAGGAACGACAAGCAGTACTTC
many,13,TRBJ2-3,TRBD2,TRBV29-1,CSVSRLAGVTQYF,TGCAGCGTTTCTCGACTAGCGGGAGTGACGCAGTATTTT
many,15,TRBJ1-2,.,TRBV6-1,CASKPPGSQTLGYTF,TGTGCCAGCAAACCCCCGGGGAGCCAAACTCTCGGCTACACCTTC
many,13,TRBJ2-3,.,TRBV30,CAWTGRNTDTQYF,TGTGCCTGGACAGGGCGGAACACAGATACGCAGTATTTT
medium-sized,14,TRBJ2-1,.,TRBV7-8,CASSLGGSYNEQFF,TGTGCCAGCAGCTTGGGGGGCTCCTACAATGAGCAGTTCTTC
many,16,TRBJ2-2,.,TRBV4-3,CASSQDKGRTHGELFF,TGCGCCAGCAGCCAAGATAAAGGGAGGACTCACGGGGAGCTGTTTTTT
many,13,TRBJ2-1,.,TRBV6-2/TRBV6-3,CASSSDSYNEQFF,TGTGCCAGCAGCTCGGACAGCTACAATGAGCAGTTCTTC